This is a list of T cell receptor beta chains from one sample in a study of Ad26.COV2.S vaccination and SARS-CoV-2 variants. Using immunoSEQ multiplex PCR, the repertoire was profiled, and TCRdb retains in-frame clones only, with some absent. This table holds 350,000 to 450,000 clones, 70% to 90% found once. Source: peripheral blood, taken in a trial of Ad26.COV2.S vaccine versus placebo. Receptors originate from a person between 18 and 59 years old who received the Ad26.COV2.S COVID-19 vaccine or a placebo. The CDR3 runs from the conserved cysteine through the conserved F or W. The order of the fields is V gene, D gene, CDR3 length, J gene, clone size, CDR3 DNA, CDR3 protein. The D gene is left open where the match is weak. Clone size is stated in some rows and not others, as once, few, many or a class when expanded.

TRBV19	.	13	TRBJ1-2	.	TGTGCCAGTAGTATTCCGGGGAGCTATGGCTACACCTTC	CASSIPGSYGYTF
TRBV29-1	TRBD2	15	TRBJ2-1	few	TGCAGCGTGCAAATTGGGGCTAGCGGGAGCAATGAGCAGTTCTTC	CSVQIGASGSNEQFF
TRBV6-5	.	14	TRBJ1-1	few	TGTGCCAGCAGTCAACCTAATCGGGGCACTGAAGCTTTCTTT	CASSQPNRGTEAFF
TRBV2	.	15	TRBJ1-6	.	TGTGCCAGCAGTGAACAGGGTACGGGTAATTCACCCCTCCACTTT	CASSEQGTGNSPLHF
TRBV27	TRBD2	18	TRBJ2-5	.	TGTGCCAGCAGTTTATCGTTAGGACTAGCGGGGGTCCGAGAGACCCAGTACTTC	CASSLSLGLAGVRETQYF
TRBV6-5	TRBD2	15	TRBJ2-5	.	TGTGCCAGCAGCAGCAGCGGGGGGGCGAAAGAGACCCAGTACTTC	CASSSSGGAKETQYF
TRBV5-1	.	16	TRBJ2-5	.	TGCGCCAGCAGCTTGTTGGGCAGGGGAGGGGAAGAGACCCAGTACTTC	CASSLLGRGGEETQYF
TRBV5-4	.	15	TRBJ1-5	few	TGTGCCAGCAGACTTGGTACAGGGTTGGATCAGCCCCAGCATTTT	CASRLGTGLDQPQHF
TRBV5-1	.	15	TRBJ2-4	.	TGCGCCAGCAGCTTGGCCGGGGCAGAAAAAAACATTCAGTACTTC	CASSLAGAEKNIQYF
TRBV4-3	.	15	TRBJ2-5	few	TGCGCCAGCAGCCAAGGGTGGGGGGCCCCCGAGACCCAGTACTTC	CASSQGWGAPETQYF
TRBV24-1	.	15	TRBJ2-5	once	TGTGCCACCAGTGATTCGGACCCCGGGAGTGGGACCCAGTACTTC	CATSDSDPGSGTQYF
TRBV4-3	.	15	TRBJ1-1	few	TGCGCCAGCAGCCAAGTTAGGCCCAGGGAGGAAAAAGCTTTCTTT	CASSQVRPREEKAFF
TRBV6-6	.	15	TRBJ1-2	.	TGTGCCAGCAGTGGACTTAGCCCCATGCTGGATGGCTACACCTTC	CASSGLSPMLDGYTF
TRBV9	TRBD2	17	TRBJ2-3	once	TGTGCCAGCAGTGAAACTAGCGGGAGCTCCCACGCCGATACGCAGTATTTT	CASSETSGSSHADTQYF
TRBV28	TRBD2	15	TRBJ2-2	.	TGTGCCAGCAGAAATAGCGGGAGCCGCACCGGGGAGCTGTTTTTT	CASRNSGSRTGELFF
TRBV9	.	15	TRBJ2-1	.	TGTGCCAGCAGCGTAACGGCGGGTCTCGACAATGAGCAGTTCTTC	CASSVTAGLDNEQFF
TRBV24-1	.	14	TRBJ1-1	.	TGTGCCACCAGGGGCCAGCTTCAGGGTTCTGAAGCTTTCTTT	CATRGQLQGSEAFF
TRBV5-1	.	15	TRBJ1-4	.	TGCGCCAGCAGCCTATCCTTGGGGAGTGGTGAAAAACTGTTTTTT	CASSLSLGSGEKLFF
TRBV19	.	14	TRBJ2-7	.	TGTGCCAGTAGTAATGGGGGGCTGCCCTACGAGCAGTACTTC	CASSNGGLPYEQYF
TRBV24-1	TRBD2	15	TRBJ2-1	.	TGTGCCACCAGTGATTCCCGATCTAGCGGCAATGAGCAGTTCTTC	CATSDSRSSGNEQFF
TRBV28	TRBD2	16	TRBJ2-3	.	TGTGCCAGCAGTTTCTCTTCGGGACTAGCGGGAGATACGCAGTATTTT	CASSFSSGLAGDTQYF
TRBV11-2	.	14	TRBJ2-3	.	TGTGCCAGCAGCTTGACGACAGGCACAGATACGCAGTATTTT	CASSLTTGTDTQYF
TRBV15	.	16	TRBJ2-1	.	TGTGCCACCAGCAGAGTGTTAGGCGCCGTGTCGGATGAGCAGTTCTTC	CATSRVLGAVSDEQFF
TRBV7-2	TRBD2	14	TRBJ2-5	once	TGTGCCAGCACGCCATCGTGGGCGGGGGGGACCCAGTACTTC	CASTPSWAGGTQYF
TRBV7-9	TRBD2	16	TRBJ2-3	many	TGTGCCAGCAGCTTAGCCCCCCTAGCGGGGTCAGATACGCAGTATTTT	CASSLAPLAGSDTQYF
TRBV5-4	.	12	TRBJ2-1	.	TGTGCCAGCAGCTGGGGGGCAAATGAGCAGTTCTTC	CASSWGANEQFF
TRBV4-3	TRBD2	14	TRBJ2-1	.	TGCGCCAGCAGCCTATGGACTAGTCACAATGAGCAGTTCTTC	CASSLWTSHNEQFF
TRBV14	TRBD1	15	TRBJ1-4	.	TGTGCCAGCAGCCGGCAGGGGGGAACTAATGAAAAACTGTTTTTT	CASSRQGGTNEKLFF
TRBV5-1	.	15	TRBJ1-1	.	TGCGCCAGCAGCTTGGAAGGGGAGGGGTGGACTGAAGCTTTCTTT	CASSLEGEGWTEAFF
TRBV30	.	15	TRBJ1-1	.	TGTGCCTGGAGTGTTGGGGGCACGGTGAACACTGAAGCTTTCTTT	CAWSVGGTVNTEAFF
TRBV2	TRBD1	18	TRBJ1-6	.	TGTGCCAGCGTTTCCGGGACAGGACGACTCTCCTATAATTCACCCCTCCACTTT	CASVSGTGRLSYNSPLHF
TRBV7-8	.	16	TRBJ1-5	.	TGTGCCAGCAGCCGGTTTGCAACGGAGGGAAATCAGCCCCAGCATTTT	CASSRFATEGNQPQHF
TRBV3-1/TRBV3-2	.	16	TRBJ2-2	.	TGTGCCAGCAGCCAAGGTTTAGCGGTCTTGGCCGGGGAGCTGTTTTTT	CASSQGLAVLAGELFF
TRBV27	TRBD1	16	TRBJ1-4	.	TGTGCCAGCAGTTTATTGGCCGAGACAGGGAGTGAAAAACTGTTTTTT	CASSLLAETGSEKLFF